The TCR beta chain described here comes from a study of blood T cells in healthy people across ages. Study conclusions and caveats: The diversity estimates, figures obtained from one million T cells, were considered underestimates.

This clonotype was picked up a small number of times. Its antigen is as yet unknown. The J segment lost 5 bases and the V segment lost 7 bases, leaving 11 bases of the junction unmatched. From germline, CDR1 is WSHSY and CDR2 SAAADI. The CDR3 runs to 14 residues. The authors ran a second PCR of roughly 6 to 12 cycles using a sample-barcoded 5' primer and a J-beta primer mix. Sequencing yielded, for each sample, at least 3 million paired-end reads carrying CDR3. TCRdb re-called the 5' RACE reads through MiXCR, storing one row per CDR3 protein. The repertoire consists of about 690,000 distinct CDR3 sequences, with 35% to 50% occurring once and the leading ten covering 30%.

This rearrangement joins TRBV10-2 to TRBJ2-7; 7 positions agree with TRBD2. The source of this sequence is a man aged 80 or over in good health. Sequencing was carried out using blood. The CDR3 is CASNPGGGFDEQYF. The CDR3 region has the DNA TGCGCCAGCAACCCGGGGGGAGGGTTTGACGAGCAGTACTTC.